These 2 T cell receptor beta chains originate from one sample sequenced in a study of shared clonotypes between healthy human individuals. Assay: immunoSEQ multiplex PCR; the TCRdb copy retains only in-frame clones and omits some. This table holds some 580,000 clones, around 97% found once. The specimen sequenced was naive CD4+ T cells sorted from blood. As for subset: CD45RA+ positively selected. Source of these receptors: a woman in her twenties or thirties in good health.

This clone was seen once. The genes are TRBV2 and TRBJ2-3, with TRBD1 matching over 7 bases. Germline V CDR1 and CDR2: SNHLY, FYNNEI. The ends lost 4 bases at V and 2 bases at J; junction bases unmatched: 9. The CDR3 is 16 amino acids. CDR3 protein: CASSALTGLSTDTQYF. CDR3 DNA: TGTGCCAGCAGTGCCCTGACAGGGTTATCCACAGATACGCAGTATTTT.

The V and J genes are TRBV5-1 and TRBJ1-1; D remains unclear. This CDR3 spans 14 amino acids. Trimming pared 0 bases from V and 6 bases from J, leaving 12 bases between. Germline CDR1 SGHRS, CDR2 YFSETQ. Here the CDR3 reads CASSLGPFGAEAFF. The CDR3 DNA follows: TGCGCCAGCAGCTTGGGACCTTTCGGGGCTGAAGCTTTCTTT.